These 17 T cell receptor beta chains were all obtained from the same sample, sequenced in a study of T-cell memory formation after mild COVID-19. In TCRdb, the 5' RACE reads were re-called with MiXCR into one record per CDR3 protein. This table holds more than 150,000 distinct CDR3 sequences, 15% to 20% found once. What was sequenced was PBMCs or a T cell subset sorted from them (not recorded which). The source of these receptors is a man younger than 35 who had mild COVID-19 (a few samples of this study predate the infection). Cell type and time point are not known.

The chain joins TRBV12-3 or TRBV12-4 to TRBJ2-3; 9 bases map to TRBD2. J gave up 6 bases and V 3 bases, and 10 bases lay outside the gene matches. This CDR3 region has 16 residues. CDR3 region: CASSFLRGGAADTQYF. The CDR3, as DNA: TGTGCCAGCAGTTTCCTCCGCGGGGGGGCAGCCGATACGCAGTATTTT.

V and J are TRBV7-9 and TRBJ1-6, with TRBD1 identical over 7 bases. The CDR3 contains 13 residues. V lost 5 bases, J lost 11 bases, and 6 bases stayed unmatched. Germline CDR1 is SEHNR and CDR2 is FQNEAQ (reference sequence). Here the CDR3 DNA reads TGTGCCAGCAGCATAGACCAGGGGGCACCCCTCCACTTT. Encoded protein: CASSIDQGAPLHF. Together with reference TRBV7-9 and TRBJ1-6, the CDR3 gives the full variable domain: DTGVSQNPRHKITKRGQNVTFRCDPISEHNRLYWYRQTLGQGPEFLTYFQNEAQLEKSRLLSDRFSAERPKGSFSTLEIQRTEQGDSAMYLCASSIDQGAPLHFGNGTRLTVT.

The rearrangement links TRBV20-1 to TRBJ1-1; D uncertain. The V end lost 0 bases, the J end lost 9 bases, and 11 bases lay between the germline ends. Looked up from germline, CDR1 is DFQATT and CDR2 is SNEGSKA (reference sequence). This CDR3 comprises 12 residues. CDR3 amino acids: CSARDMKGKAFF. The CDR3 DNA is TGCAGTGCTAGAGATATGAAAGGGAAAGCTTTCTTT.

This clonotype has just a few counts. The rearrangement joins TRBV6-2 or TRBV6-3 to TRBJ2-7; TRBD2 might be the D (5 bases). Trimming took off 6 bases at V and 4 bases at J, with 10 bases between the two ends. The CDR3 consists of 12 residues. Germline lookup yields CDR1 MNHEY and CDR2 SVGEGT. CDR3 in DNA: TGTGCCAGCAGCCGGGATTTGTACGAGCAGTACGTC. Its translation: CASSRDLYEQYV.

This clonotype appeared many times. The chain couples TRBV20-1 to TRBJ1-5, with D perhaps matching TRBD1 (5 bases). Trimming left V 2 bases short and J 4 bases short, with 24 bases between. Germline-derived CDR1 and CDR2 are DFQATT and SNEGSKA (reference sequence). The CDR3 runs 18 residues. The CDR3 DNA follows: TGCAGTGCTAGAAAACTCCTCCGGGGGAGGAAGGTTAATCAGCCCCAGCATTTT. Residues: CSARKLLRGRKVNQPQHF.

This clonotype was seen repeatedly, ten times or more. The rearrangement uses TRBV20-1 and TRBJ1-5; no reliable D call. CDR1 and CDR2 (germline): DFQATT, SNEGSKA (reference sequence). V gave up 6 bases and J gave up 5 bases, with 17 bases separating them. The CDR3 is 14 residues long. CDR3 amino acids: CSAVKGKADQPQHF. The CDR3 bases are TGCAGTGCGGTAAAAGGGAAGGCAGATCAGCCCCAGCATTTT.

There are a few counts of this clonotype. The genes are TRBV7-2 and TRBJ1-2; D gene uncertain. This CDR3 is 11 amino acids long. V gave up 2 bases and J gave up 7 bases, with 5 bases separating them. The V gene's germline CDR1 is SGHTA and CDR2 FQGNSA. CDR3 sequence reads: CASSLMFGYTF. The CDR3, as DNA: TGTGCCAGCAGCTTAATGTTTGGCTACACCTTC.

The genes are TRBV5-5 and TRBJ1-6; 7 bases are shared with TRBD1. In germline, CDR1 is SGHKS, CDR2 YYEKEE (reference sequence). CDR3 size: 17 residues. Trimming cost V 2 bases and J 7 bases; bases outside gene matches: 12. The CDR3 DNA sequence: TGTGCCAGCAGCTTCGGATTAGACAGGGTGATGAATTCACCCCTCCACTTT. Translation gives CASSFGLDRVMNSPLHF.

The genes are TRBV29-1 and TRBJ2-1; TRBD2 is a possible D gene (5 bases). Germline CDR1 SQVTM, CDR2 ANQGSEA. Trimming took off 0 bases at V and 4 bases at J, with 13 bases between the two ends. The CDR3 is 15 amino acids. The CDR3 nucleotides are TGCAGCGTTGAAGATGGTGGAGGATCTTACAATGAGCAGTTCTTC. It codes for CSVEDGGGSYNEQFF.

The rearrangement uses TRBV12-3 or TRBV12-4 and TRBJ1-3; D unresolved. V was trimmed by 7 bases and J by 7 bases, leaving 11 bases between them. The CDR3 spans 12 residues. The chain's CDR3 is CASTPGWNTIYF. The CDR3 DNA follows: TGTGCCAGCACCCCGGGGTGGAACACCATATATTTT.

This chain connects TRBV20-1 to TRBJ2-6, with a weak D call TRBD1 (6 bases). This CDR3 has 14 amino acids. CDR1 DFQATT and CDR2 SNEGSKA come from the germline V gene (reference sequence). V lost 5 bases to trimming and J lost 0 bases, with 8 bases between them. The CDR3 reads CSARQDSGANVLTF. The CDR3 coding sequence is TGCAGTGCTCGACAGGACTCTGGGGCCAACGTCCTGACTTTC.

This clonotype was observed a few times. The chain couples TRBV10-2 to TRBJ1-5, with TRBD1 as a possible D gene (5 bases). This CDR3 is built from 13 residues. V gave up 5 bases and J gave up 3 bases, with 8 bases separating them. Germline CDR1 and CDR2: WSHSY and SAAADI. CDR3 sequence: CASSRGDNQPQHF. CDR3 nucleotide sequence: TGCGCCAGCAGTAGAGGGGACAATCAGCCCCAGCATTTT.

The chain has TRBV20-1 and TRBJ1-5; D is ambiguous. Looked up from germline, CDR1 is DFQATT and CDR2 is SNEGSKA (reference sequence). This CDR3 region has 13 residues. V dropped 3 bases and J dropped 0 bases, with 6 bases sitting between them. CDR3 in amino acids: CSASGNSNQPQHF. The CDR3 DNA sequence: TGCAGTGCTAGTGGGAATAGCAATCAGCCCCAGCATTTT.

The chain recombines TRBV9 with TRBJ2-3; TRBD2 aligns across 10 bases. Trimming removed 2 bases from V and 6 bases from J; junction bases left unmatched: 6. The CDR3 length is 15 residues. Per the germline V gene, CDR1 is SGDLS and CDR2 is YYNGEE. CDR3 in DNA: TGTGCCAGCAGCGTTGCTAGCGGGGGAATGGATACGCAGTATTTT. Residues: CASSVASGGMDTQYF.

In its sample, this clonotype was seen a few times. The chain carries TRBV7-9 and TRBJ1-2; weak D call: TRBD1 (5 bases). V was shortened by 1 base and J by 8 bases, with 11 bases between the two germline ends. The germline V gene encodes CDR1 SEHNR and CDR2 FQNEAQ (reference sequence). The CDR3 has 13 amino acids. In DNA form, the CDR3 reads TGTGCCAGCAGCTTAGGGGGGGGATACGGCTACACCTTC. Amino acids: CASSLGGGYGYTF.

J is TRBJ1-1 and V is TRBV4-1; no clear D gene. The V end lost 4 bases, the J end lost 1 base, and 13 bases lay between the germline ends. This CDR3 is 15 amino acids long. Germline CDR1 and CDR2: MGHRA and YSYEKL. The CDR3 DNA reads as TGCGCCAGCAGCCCTCGAAACATAGCGAACACTGAAGCTTTCTTT. It is translated as CASSPRNIANTEAFF.

This chain joins TRBV5-1 and TRBJ2-7; a possible D gene is TRBD2 (6 bases). Germline V gene lookup returns CDR1 SGHRS and CDR2 YFSETQ. Trimming cost V 3 bases and J 6 bases, with 16 bases left between them. The CDR3 has 14 residues. CDR3 sequence reads: CASSSGSQGGEQYF. The CDR3 nucleotides are TGCGCCAGCAGCTCGGGGAGCCAGGGAGGCGAGCAGTACTTC.